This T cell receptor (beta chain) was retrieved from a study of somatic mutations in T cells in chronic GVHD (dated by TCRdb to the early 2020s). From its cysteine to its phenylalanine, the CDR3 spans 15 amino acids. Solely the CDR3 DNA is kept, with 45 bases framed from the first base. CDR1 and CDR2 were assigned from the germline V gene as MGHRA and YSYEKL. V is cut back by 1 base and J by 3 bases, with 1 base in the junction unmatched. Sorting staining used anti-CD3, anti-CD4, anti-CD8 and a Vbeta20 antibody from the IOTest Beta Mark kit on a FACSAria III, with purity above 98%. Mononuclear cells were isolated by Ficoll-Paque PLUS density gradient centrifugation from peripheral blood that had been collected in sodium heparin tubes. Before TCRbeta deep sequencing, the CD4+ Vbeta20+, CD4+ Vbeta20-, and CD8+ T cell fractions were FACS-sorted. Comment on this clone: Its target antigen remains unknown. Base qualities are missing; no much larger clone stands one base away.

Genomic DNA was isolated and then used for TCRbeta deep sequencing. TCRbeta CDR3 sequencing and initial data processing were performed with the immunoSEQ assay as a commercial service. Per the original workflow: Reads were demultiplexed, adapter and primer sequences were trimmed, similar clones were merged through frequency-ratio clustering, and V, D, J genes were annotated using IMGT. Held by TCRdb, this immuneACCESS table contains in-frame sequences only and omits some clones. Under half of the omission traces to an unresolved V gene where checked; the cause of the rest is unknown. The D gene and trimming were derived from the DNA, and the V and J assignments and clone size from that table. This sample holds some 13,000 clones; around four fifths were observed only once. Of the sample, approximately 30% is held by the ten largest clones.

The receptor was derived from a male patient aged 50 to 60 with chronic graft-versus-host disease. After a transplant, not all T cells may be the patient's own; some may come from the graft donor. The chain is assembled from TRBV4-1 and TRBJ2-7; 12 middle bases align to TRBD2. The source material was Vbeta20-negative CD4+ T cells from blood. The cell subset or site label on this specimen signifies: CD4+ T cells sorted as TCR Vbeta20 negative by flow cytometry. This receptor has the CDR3 CASSQGTSGDYEQYF. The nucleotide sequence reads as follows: TGCGCCAGCAGCCAAGGGACTAGCGGGGACTACGAGCAGTACTTC.